In this sample, the clone carrying this T cell receptor (beta chain) turned up many times. Its target is unknown. CDR3 length: 14 residues. Germline CDR1 is SGHRS and CDR2 is YFSETQ. Losses at the gene ends were 4 bases for V and 4 bases for J; bases not matched to a gene: 6. The time point was: newly diagnosed GD, antithyroid drugs for less than 3 months. Isolated PBMC RNA provided the starting material for the TCR library. This sample was included in a study of regulatory T cells in long-lasting Graves disease. Study-wide context: Under 3 months of antithyroid drugs had been taken by newly diagnosed Graves' patients. Study-level results: Among the persistent patients, thousands of public clonotypes were shared, more than the roughly 990 shared among new patients. Newly diagnosed Graves' patients exceeded persistent ones in TCR diversity.

Researchers made TCR beta libraries by using iRepertoire HTBI primers and running Arm-PCR on CDR3 regions. TCRdb called the multiplex PCR reads again in MiXCR, with one record for every CDR3 protein. The table lists roughly 500,000 distinct CDR3 sequences, around 15% of them singletons, with approximately 17% in the top ten. A further study also used this sample, focusing on T cells in Graves' hyperthyroidism and ophthalmopathy. From that second work: Ophthalmopathy cases were set apart from stable hyperthyroidism by a 13 V-J model.

The clonotype was recovered from a woman in her forties or fifties with Graves disease. J is TRBJ2-3 and V is TRBV5-1; 7 bases line up with TRBD2. The sample in question was peripheral blood mononuclear cells (PBMCs), obtained at new diagnosis, from a patient treated with antithyroid drugs. This CDR3 reads CASSRAGEADTQYF. The CDR3 bases are TGCGCCAGCAGCCGGGCGGGAGAGGCAGATACGCAGTATTTT.